Described below is a single TCR beta chain sequence and its context. Its recognized antigen is unknown. Base qualities are not provided; no much larger clone lies one nucleotide away. This entry is derived from a study of blood T cell repertoires in COVID-19 (dated by TCRdb to 2018 to 2020). For the wider study: Samples covering the acute and convalescent phases of COVID-19 were provided by collaborators in the United States, Italy and Spain. The dataset comprised deeply sampled blood TCRbeta repertoires from subjects exposed to, actively infected with, or recovered from COVID-19. Samples were obtained from the ongoing ImmuneRACE study (first 160 participants) and from over a thousand subjects provided by 6 global collaborators. Nearly every sample came with metadata listing a de-identified subject ID, COVID-19 status, age in years and sex. Where available, HLA class I and class II types were taken from metadata supplied by the sample provider and were not determined by assay-based typing. The prospective study material was composed of cDNA or gDNA derived from T cells, B-cell-depleted T cells, or PBMCs. The repertoires were released in a freely available public database intended as a resource for research on the immune response to SARS-CoV-2.

What the authors observed across the whole study: The quantity of clinical and demographic metadata differed by source and by participant and was supplied without curation.

The immunoSEQ Assay, a bias-controlled multiplex PCR, was used to amplify TCRbeta CDR3 regions from genomic DNA. The authors processed their data as follows. Nucleated cell counts per sample were estimated from amplification of reference gene primers within the assay. Sequence reads were collapsed and filtered to measure the absolute abundance of every unique TCRbeta CDR3 rearrangement. For each sample, productive Simpson clonality was calculated as the square root of Simpson's diversity index over productive rearrangements. TCRdb took this table from immuneACCESS and kept in-frame rearrangements with V and J called. Such tables lack part of the clones; where checked against another copy, unresolved V genes explain under half of the gap, and the rest is unexplained. V and J calls plus clone size are reproduced from that table; the DNA served to infer D and trimming. This sample is represented by 250,000 or so clones; approximately 85% of them were singletons. Roughly 2% of the sample is held by the ten biggest clonotypes.

In the prospective study, participants were about 18 to 95 years old, resided in around 25 geographic areas of the United States, and were enrolled through a virtual design. In the prospective study, participants were assigned to cohorts based on the clinical history participants reported in a screening survey and a study questionnaire. Recovered participants in ImmuneRACE Cohort 3 were defined by two consecutive negative NP/OP PCR tests, clearance by a healthcare professional, or resolution of symptoms. In the prospective study, mobile phlebotomists collected whole blood, serum and a nasopharyngeal or oropharyngeal swab from each participant. Additional blood draws and questionnaires over an approximately two-month period could optionally be provided by prospective study participants. Blood samples from the prospective study were shipped frozen or at room temperature prior to DNA extraction. The sample was PBMCs or T cells enriched from blood (not recorded which). The TCR comes from a woman between 45 and 65 years old who had recovered from COVID-19.

DNA sequence: TGTGCCAGCAGGCTCGACCTTCGGGGCGAGCAGTACTTC. This translates into CASRLDLRGEQYF. The sequence joins TRBV6-5 to TRBJ2-7; TRBD2 might be the D gene, on 5 matching bases. The trim is 6 bases for V and 6 bases for J, with a gap of 15 bases between the germline ends. CDR1 and CDR2 were assigned from the germline V gene as MNHEY and SVGAGI. The CDR3 starts with the cysteine, ends with the phenylalanine, and has 13 residues. The read is trimmed to its CDR3 DNA, 39 bases read in frame from base 1.